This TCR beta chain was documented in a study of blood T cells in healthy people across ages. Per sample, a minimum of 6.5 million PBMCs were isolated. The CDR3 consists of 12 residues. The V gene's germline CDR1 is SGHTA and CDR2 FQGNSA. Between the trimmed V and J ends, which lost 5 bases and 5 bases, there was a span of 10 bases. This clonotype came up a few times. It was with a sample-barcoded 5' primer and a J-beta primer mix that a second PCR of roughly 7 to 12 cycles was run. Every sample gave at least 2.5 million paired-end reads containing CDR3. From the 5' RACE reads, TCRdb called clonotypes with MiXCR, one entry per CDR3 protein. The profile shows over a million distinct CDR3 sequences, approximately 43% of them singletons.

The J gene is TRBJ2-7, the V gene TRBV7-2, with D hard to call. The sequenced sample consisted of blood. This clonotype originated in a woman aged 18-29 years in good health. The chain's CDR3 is CASSLTAHEQYF. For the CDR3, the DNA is TGTGCCAGCAGCCTTACCGCCCACGAGCAGTACTTC.